The 3 T cell receptor beta chains below were found in one sample sequenced in a study of shared clonotypes between healthy human individuals. The table came from immunoSEQ multiplex PCR; TCRdb's copy has only in-frame clones and leaves some out. The table has about 680,000 clones, roughly nine tenths seen once; the top ten hold 24%. Only CD45RO-negative cells positively selected for CCR7 counted as naive CD8 cells, so terminally differentiated effector memory CD45RA+ cells were excluded. The sequenced sample was naive CD8+ T cells sorted from blood. All receptors come from a man aged 25 to 40 in good health.

The genes are TRBV5-6 and TRBJ1-5; maybe TRBD1 (5 bases). Trimming shortened V by 0 bases and J by 0 bases, and 10 bases separated the two germline ends. Germline V CDR1 and CDR2: SGHDT, YYEEEE. This CDR3 is built from 16 residues. The DNA for the CDR3 is TGTGCCAGCAGCTTGGCGGCAGGGACTAGCAATCAGCCCCAGCATTTT. It is translated as CASSLAAGTSNQPQHF.

The V call is TRBV4-1, the J call TRBJ2-1; 14 bases align to TRBD2. J was trimmed by 6 bases and V by 1 base; bases with no gene match: 8. This CDR3 spans 18 amino acids. Germline V gene sequence: CDR1 MGHRA, CDR2 YSYEKL. The CDR3 sequence is CASSQGLAGGLRVNEQFF. The CDR3 DNA is TGCGCCAGCAGCCAAGGACTAGCGGGAGGGCTTAGGGTCAATGAGCAGTTCTTC.

This chain links TRBV6-5 with TRBJ2-7, with 8 bases identical to TRBD2. This CDR3 spans 15 amino acids. Germline CDR1 MNHEY, CDR2 SVGAGI. V dropped 7 bases and J dropped 5; count of bases not matched to a gene: 13. The CDR3 DNA sequence: TGTGCCAGCACCCCCCTAGCGGGTCCGATGAACGAGCAGTACTTC. Its translation is CASTPLAGPMNEQYF.